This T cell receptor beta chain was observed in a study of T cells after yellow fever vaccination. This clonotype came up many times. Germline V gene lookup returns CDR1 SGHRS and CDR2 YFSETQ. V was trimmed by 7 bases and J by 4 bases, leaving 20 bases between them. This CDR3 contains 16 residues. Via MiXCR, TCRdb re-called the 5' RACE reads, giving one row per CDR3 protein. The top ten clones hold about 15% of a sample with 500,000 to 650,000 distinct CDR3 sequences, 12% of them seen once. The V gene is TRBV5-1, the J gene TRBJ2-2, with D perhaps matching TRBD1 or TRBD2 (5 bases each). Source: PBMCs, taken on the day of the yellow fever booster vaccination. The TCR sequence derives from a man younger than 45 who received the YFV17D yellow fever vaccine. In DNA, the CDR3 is TGCGCCAGCGGTCTCTCGGGGCGTCCAGGCACCGGGGAGCTGTTTTTT. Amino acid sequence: CASGLSGRPGTGELFF.